This is a list of T cell receptor beta chains from one sample in a study of somatic mutations in cytotoxic T cells in rheumatoid arthritis. Sequenced by immunoSEQ multiplex PCR; TCRdb stores in-frame clones only, minus some. The table records roughly 14,000 clones, over 70% of them present only once. The sequenced material came from CD8+ T cells sorted from blood. These receptor sequences come from an adult with rheumatoid arthritis. Each CDR3 is given with its conserved first and last residue. The order of the fields is D gene, clone size, V gene, J gene, CDR3 protein, CDR3 DNA. A D gene is named only where the DNA matches it firmly. Clone size appears in some rows only: once, few, many, or a class for an expanded clone.

d_call: NA
clone_size: NA
v_call: TRBV10-1
j_call: TRBJ2-6
cdr3_aa: CASSPGEQSRANVLTF
cdr3_nt: TGCGCCAGCAGTCCGGGTGAACAAAGTCGGGCCAACGTCCTGACTTTC

d_call: NA
clone_size: NA
v_call: TRBV28
j_call: TRBJ1-5
cdr3_aa: CASSLDRNQPQHF
cdr3_nt: TGTGCCAGCAGCCTCGACAGGAATCAGCCCCAGCATTTT

d_call: NA
clone_size: few
v_call: TRBV10-2
j_call: TRBJ2-1
cdr3_aa: CASSESDVNEQFF
cdr3_nt: TGCGCCAGCAGTGAGTCGGACGTAAATGAGCAGTTCTTC

d_call: NA
clone_size: NA
v_call: TRBV19
j_call: TRBJ2-1
cdr3_aa: CASTDTTYNEQFF
cdr3_nt: TGTGCCAGTACCGACACTACATACAATGAGCAGTTCTTC

d_call: NA
clone_size: NA
v_call: TRBV6-5
j_call: TRBJ1-1
cdr3_aa: CASSYSRRSGNTEAFF
cdr3_nt: TGTGCCAGCAGTTACTCTAGGCGGTCTGGCAACACTGAAGCTTTCTTT

d_call: TRBD1
clone_size: NA
v_call: TRBV5-1
j_call: TRBJ1-5
cdr3_aa: CASSTDRGLRQPQHF
cdr3_nt: TGCGCCAGCAGCACCGACAGGGGGCTTCGTCAGCCCCAGCATTTT

d_call: NA
clone_size: NA
v_call: TRBV14
j_call: TRBJ2-7
cdr3_aa: CASSHQGRAYEQYF
cdr3_nt: TGTGCCAGCAGCCACCAGGGGAGGGCCTACGAGCAGTACTTC

d_call: NA
clone_size: NA
v_call: TRBV2
j_call: TRBJ1-1
cdr3_aa: CASSAGHLGRGGSNTEAFF
cdr3_nt: TGTGCCAGCAGTGCGGGACACCTCGGACGAGGGGGATCGAACACTGAAGCTTTCTTT

d_call: NA
clone_size: NA
v_call: TRBV27
j_call: TRBJ2-1
cdr3_aa: CASSLGGHEQFF
cdr3_nt: TGTGCCAGCAGTTTAGGCGGCCATGAGCAGTTCTTC

d_call: NA
clone_size: NA
v_call: TRBV4-1
j_call: TRBJ2-3
cdr3_aa: CASSWGFTDTQYF
cdr3_nt: TGCGCCAGCAGTTGGGGGTTCACAGATACGCAGTATTTT

d_call: TRBD2
clone_size: NA
v_call: TRBV5-5
j_call: TRBJ2-7
cdr3_aa: CASSLRAGAAYEQYF
cdr3_nt: TGTGCCAGCAGCTTAAGAGCGGGGGCCGCCTACGAGCAGTACTTC

d_call: NA
clone_size: NA
v_call: TRBV4-1
j_call: TRBJ2-5
cdr3_aa: CASSQAQGVLLEETQYF
cdr3_nt: TGCGCCAGCAGCCAAGCACAGGGTGTCTTACTTGAAGAGACCCAGTACTTC

d_call: NA
clone_size: few
v_call: TRBV9
j_call: TRBJ2-5
cdr3_aa: CASSEGEVGGEPLQETQYF
cdr3_nt: TGTGCCAGCAGCGAGGGTGAGGTCGGGGGCGAACCCCTCCAAGAGACCCAGTACTTC

d_call: NA
clone_size: NA
v_call: TRBV27
j_call: TRBJ1-2
cdr3_aa: CASSAWEGDDGYTF
cdr3_nt: TGTGCCAGCAGCGCCTGGGAGGGGGACGATGGCTACACCTTC

d_call: NA
clone_size: large
v_call: TRBV20-1
j_call: TRBJ1-1
cdr3_aa: CSARLNTEAFF
cdr3_nt: TGCAGTGCTAGGTTGAACACTGAAGCTTTCTTT

d_call: TRBD2
clone_size: NA
v_call: TRBV19
j_call: TRBJ2-2
cdr3_aa: CASSMGGAYTGELFF
cdr3_nt: TGTGCCAGTAGTATGGGAGGGGCTTACACCGGGGAGCTGTTTTTT

d_call: NA
clone_size: NA
v_call: TRBV28
j_call: TRBJ1-5
cdr3_aa: CASRSPSTGTGSQPQHF
cdr3_nt: TGTGCCAGCAGATCCCCCTCGACTGGGACGGGGAGTCAGCCCCAGCATTTT

d_call: NA
clone_size: NA
v_call: TRBV27
j_call: TRBJ1-5
cdr3_aa: CASSLPAALHSRNQPQHF
cdr3_nt: TGTGCCAGCAGTTTGCCCGCGGCCCTTCATAGTAGGAATCAGCCCCAGCATTTT

d_call: NA
clone_size: NA
v_call: TRBV19
j_call: TRBJ1-5
cdr3_aa: CASSIFMGQPQHF
cdr3_nt: TGTGCCAGTAGTATATTTATGGGGCAGCCCCAGCATTTT

d_call: TRBD1
clone_size: NA
v_call: TRBV27
j_call: TRBJ1-3
cdr3_aa: CASSPLIGQGISGNTIYF
cdr3_nt: TGTGCCAGCAGTCCACTAATCGGACAGGGGATCTCTGGAAACACCATATATTTT

d_call: NA
clone_size: NA
v_call: TRBV5-4
j_call: TRBJ1-1
cdr3_aa: CASSTEAGGRPHETEAFF
cdr3_nt: TGTGCCAGCAGCACGGAAGCGGGGGGGCGCCCCCATGAAACTGAAGCTTTCTTT

d_call: NA
clone_size: few
v_call: TRBV6-5
j_call: TRBJ1-6
cdr3_aa: CASKAGSSYNSPLHF
cdr3_nt: TGTGCCAGCAAGGCAGGGAGCTCCTATAATTCACCCCTCCACTTT

d_call: NA
clone_size: NA
v_call: TRBV11-2
j_call: TRBJ1-1
cdr3_aa: CASARVANTEAFF
cdr3_nt: TGTGCCAGCGCGAGGGTAGCGAACACTGAAGCTTTCTTT

d_call: NA
clone_size: NA
v_call: TRBV27
j_call: TRBJ1-1
cdr3_aa: CASRGGGTEAFF
cdr3_nt: TGTGCCAGCAGAGGGGGTGGTACTGAAGCTTTCTTT

d_call: TRBD2
clone_size: NA
v_call: TRBV7-9
j_call: TRBJ2-3
cdr3_aa: CASSPGTSGGTDTQYF
cdr3_nt: TGTGCCAGCAGCCCAGGGACTAGCGGGGGAACAGATACGCAGTATTTT

d_call: NA
clone_size: few
v_call: TRBV4-1
j_call: TRBJ1-1
cdr3_aa: CASSQVIGNSEAFF
cdr3_nt: TGCGCCAGCAGCCAAGTAATAGGGAATAGCGAAGCTTTCTTT

d_call: NA
clone_size: NA
v_call: TRBV27
j_call: TRBJ2-6
cdr3_aa: CASSGARVDVLTF
cdr3_nt: TGTGCCAGCAGTGGGGCGAGGGTGGACGTCCTGACTTTC

d_call: TRBD1
clone_size: NA
v_call: TRBV9
j_call: TRBJ2-7
cdr3_aa: CASSDTGGNEQYF
cdr3_nt: TGTGCCAGCAGTGATACAGGGGGCAACGAGCAGTACTTC

d_call: TRBD1
clone_size: NA
v_call: TRBV6-5
j_call: TRBJ1-2
cdr3_aa: CASSYSEGGEGGYTF
cdr3_nt: TGTGCCAGCAGTTACTCGGAAGGGGGCGAGGGCGGCTACACCTTC

d_call: TRBD2
clone_size: NA
v_call: TRBV11-1
j_call: TRBJ2-5
cdr3_aa: CASSLVLAGQETQYF
cdr3_nt: TGTGCCAGCAGCTTAGTCCTAGCGGGGCAAGAGACCCAGTACTTC

d_call: TRBD1
clone_size: NA
v_call: TRBV5-1
j_call: TRBJ1-6
cdr3_aa: CASSWGGQGAVNSPLHF
cdr3_nt: TGCGCCAGCAGCTGGGGCGGACAGGGGGCTGTGAATTCACCCCTCCACTTT

d_call: NA
clone_size: few
v_call: TRBV4-1
j_call: TRBJ2-7
cdr3_aa: CASSQAWGGEQYF
cdr3_nt: TGCGCCAGCAGCCAAGCCTGGGGAGGCGAGCAGTACTTC

d_call: TRBD1
clone_size: NA
v_call: TRBV5-4
j_call: TRBJ1-1
cdr3_aa: CASSQQGVATEAFF
cdr3_nt: TGTGCCAGCAGCCAACAGGGGGTAGCGACTGAAGCTTTCTTT

d_call: TRBD1
clone_size: NA
v_call: TRBV5-1
j_call: TRBJ1-2
cdr3_aa: CASSLFDRGDYGYTF
cdr3_nt: TGCGCCAGCAGCTTGTTCGACAGGGGTGACTATGGCTACACCTTC

d_call: NA
clone_size: NA
v_call: TRBV5-1
j_call: TRBJ2-5
cdr3_aa: CASSLGAVLAKETQYF
cdr3_nt: TGCGCCAGCAGCTTGGGGGCAGTTCTCGCTAAAGAGACCCAGTACTTC

d_call: NA
clone_size: NA
v_call: TRBV13
j_call: TRBJ2-1
cdr3_aa: CASSFLSRSYNEQFF
cdr3_nt: TGTGCCAGCAGCTTTCTTAGCCGATCCTACAATGAGCAGTTCTTC

d_call: NA
clone_size: NA
v_call: TRBV9
j_call: TRBJ1-1
cdr3_aa: CASSVEGGALGTEAFF
cdr3_nt: TGTGCCAGCAGCGTAGAGGGAGGAGCTCTAGGTACTGAAGCTTTCTTT

d_call: NA
clone_size: NA
v_call: TRBV2
j_call: TRBJ1-1
cdr3_aa: CASSRTGQNTEAFF
cdr3_nt: TGTGCCAGCAGTCGAACGGGGCAGAACACTGAAGCTTTCTTT

d_call: NA
clone_size: NA
v_call: TRBV27
j_call: TRBJ1-6
cdr3_aa: CASSFFYADGIANSPLHF
cdr3_nt: TGTGCCAGCAGTTTTTTTTATGCCGACGGCATTGCGAATTCACCCCTCCACTTT

d_call: TRBD1
clone_size: NA
v_call: TRBV5-8
j_call: TRBJ2-1
cdr3_aa: CASSQGQGGYNEQFF
cdr3_nt: TGTGCCAGCAGCCAGGGACAGGGTGGCTACAATGAGCAGTTCTTC

d_call: NA
clone_size: NA
v_call: TRBV2
j_call: TRBJ2-3
cdr3_aa: CASSEWGLSSAGITDTQYF
cdr3_nt: TGTGCCAGCAGTGAATGGGGGCTCTCTTCAGCGGGGATCACAGATACGCAGTATTTT

d_call: NA
clone_size: NA
v_call: TRBV5-5
j_call: TRBJ2-7
cdr3_aa: CASSLWGMAYEQYF
cdr3_nt: TGTGCCAGCAGCTTGTGGGGAATGGCCTACGAGCAGTACTTC